The 10 T cell receptor beta chains below were found in one sample sequenced in a study of vaccination effects on CD4 cells after COVID-19. Antigen-specific CD4+ T cell clonotypes were called by their expansion after viral peptide-pool culture in ViraFEST. Following 10 days of culture, CD4+ T cells were isolated. This person's SARS-CoV-2 infection, confirmed by PCR, occurred between March and December 2020. Sequencing used immunoSEQ multiplex PCR; TCRdb keeps in-frame clones, though not all of them. The sample records some 35,000 clones, about three quarters being singletons. Antigen specificity for these receptors is unknown. The sample in question was CD4+ T cells from PBMCs cultured with HCoV-NL63 spike peptides, obtained before COVID-19 vaccination. The receptors stem from a human donor who had a prior SARS-CoV-2 infection.

This sequence joins TRBV25-1 and TRBJ2-3, with 9 bases fitting TRBD2. This CDR3 comprises 17 residues. CDR1 and CDR2 (germline): MGHDK, SYGVNS. The J segment lost 4 bases and the V segment lost 1 base, leaving 9 bases of the junction unmatched. For the CDR3, the DNA is TGTGCCAGCAGTGAATTCCGGGTAGCGGGAGCCTCAGATACGCAGTATTTT. Residues: CASSEFRVAGASDTQYF. The entire variable domain, with the rest obtained from reference TRBV25-1 and TRBJ2-3, is as follows: EADIYQTPRYLVIGTGKKITLECSQTMGHDKMYWYQQDPGMELHLIHYSYGVNSTEKGDLSSESTVSRIRTEHFPLTLESARPSHTSQYLCASSEFRVAGASDTQYFGPGTRLTVL.

The gene calls are TRBV20-1 and TRBJ2-7; D remains ambiguous. Trimming removed 3 bases at V and 2 bases at J, with 8 bases between. CDR1 and CDR2 from the germline V gene are DFQATT and SNEGSKA (reference sequence). This CDR3 comprises 12 residues. CDR3: CSASRTAYEQYF. The DNA for the CDR3 is TGCAGTGCTAGTCGCACAGCCTACGAGCAGTACTTC.

The chain links TRBV25-1 to TRBJ2-1; 7 positions match TRBD2. Germline trimming cut 6 bases from V and 12 bases from J; bases unmatched to any gene: 11. CDR1 is MGHDK and CDR2 is SYGVNS in the germline V gene. This CDR3 is 13 amino acids long. The CDR3 DNA reads as TGTGCCAGCAGCCCCCGGGAGGATCTTGCGCAGTTCTTC. Translating it yields CASSPREDLAQFF.

This chain connects TRBV11-3 to TRBJ1-1; 7 bases match TRBD1. The V and J ends lost 5 bases and 4 bases, in that order; junction bases with no gene match: 16. The CDR3 covers 17 residues. Looked up from germline, CDR1 is SGHNT and CDR2 is YENEEA. Written as DNA, the CDR3 is TGTGCCAGCAGCCCCGGCCCGACAGGGTTGGCTGTCACTGAAGCTTTCTTT. Translated: CASSPGPTGLAVTEAFF. The whole variable domain, remainder taken from reference TRBV11-3 and TRBJ1-1, is EAGVVQSPRYKIIEKKQPVAFWCNPISGHNTLYWYLQNLGQGPELLIRYENEEAVDDSQLPKDRFSAERLKGVDSTLKIQPAELGDSAVYLCASSPGPTGLAVTEAFFGQGTRLTVV.

The chain links TRBV24-1 to TRBJ2-2; the D gene is possibly TRBD2 (6 bases). The V and J ends lost 6 bases and 2 bases respectively, with 9 bases between them. The CDR3 is 14 residues long. CDR1 and CDR2 from the germline V gene are KGHDR and SFDVKD. As DNA, the CDR3 is TGTGCCACCAGTTTGGGGGGAAACACCGGGGAGCTGTTTTTT. Protein: CATSLGGNTGELFF.

V usage is TRBV28 and J usage is TRBJ2-4; 9 nucleotides align to TRBD1. Per germline, CDR1 MDHEN and CDR2 SYDVKM. The CDR3 totals 15 residues. The V and J ends lost 5 bases and 3 bases, in that order; junction bases with no gene match: 5. The CDR3 nucleotides are TGTGCCAGCAGTACGAGGACAGGGGACAAAAACATTCAGTACTTC. It yields the protein CASSTRTGDKNIQYF. The full variable domain, its missing parts supplied by reference TRBV28 and TRBJ2-4, is DVKVTQSSRYLVKRTGEKVFLECVQDMDHENMFWYRQDPGLGLRLIYFSYDVKMKEKGDIPEGYSVSREKKERFSLILESASTNQTSMYLCASSTRTGDKNIQYFGAGTRLSVL.

The rearrangement uses TRBV30 and TRBJ2-1, with D possibly being TRBD2 (6 bases). Germline loops: CDR1 GTSNPN, CDR2 SVGIG (reference sequence). V lost 0 bases and J lost 10, with 10 bases in between. The length of the CDR3 is 12 residues. Here the CDR3 DNA reads TGTGCCTGGAGTGTCCCGGGAGCAGAGCAGTTCTTC. Its protein product is CAWSVPGAEQFF. Complete variable domain (other parts from reference TRBV30 and TRBJ2-1): SQTIHQWPATLVQPVGSPLSLECTVEGTSNPNLYWYRQAAGRGLQLLFYSVGIGQISSEVPQNLSASRPQDRQFILSSKKLLLSDSGFYLCAWSVPGAEQFFGPGTRLTVL.

The V call is TRBV9, the J call TRBJ1-4; perhaps TRBD1 as D (5 bases). Germline V gene lookup returns CDR1 SGDLS and CDR2 YYNGEE. The CDR3 is 15 residues long. V lost 0 bases and J 4 bases, leaving 10 bases between the germline ends. The CDR3 loop is CASSVGLGDNEKLFF. The DNA for the CDR3 is TGTGCCAGCAGCGTAGGGTTGGGGGATAATGAAAAACTGTTTTTT.

V and J are TRBV7-3 and TRBJ2-1; D ambiguous. The CDR3 spans 14 residues. The germline V gene encodes CDR1 SGHTA and CDR2 FQGTGA. The ends were cut back, 0 bases at V and 5 bases at J, with 8 bases in the middle. As DNA, the CDR3 is TGTGCCAGCAGCTTAACTTTGGCCCACAATGAGCAGTTCTTC. It yields the protein CASSLTLAHNEQFF.

This clone was seen more than once but under ten times. J is TRBJ1-2 and V is TRBV9; 10 bases line up with TRBD1. Germline V gene lookup returns CDR1 SGDLS and CDR2 YYNGEE. The CDR3 covers 17 residues. V gave up 3 bases and J gave up 0 bases; unmatched junction bases: 8. CDR3 sequence: CASSGMTGGQTNYGYTF. DNA for the CDR3: TGTGCCAGCAGCGGCATGACAGGGGGCCAAACTAACTATGGCTACACCTTC.